A single sample gave rise to the 24 T cell receptor beta chains below, sequenced in a study of shared clonotypes between healthy human individuals. Libraries were prepared by immunoSEQ multiplex PCR; TCRdb keeps only in-frame clonotypes and omits some of them. The table includes 2 million to 3 million clones, around 90% detected once. Sequenced: naive CD4+ T cells sorted from blood. Subset in this sample: CD45RA+ positively selected. These receptors were collected from a young man in good health.

The count of this clone is one. Germline is not matched at one junction end, which may reflect a read error. The rearrangement uses TRBV29-1 and TRBJ2-1, with TRBD2 identical over 16 bases. This CDR3 contains 12 residues. Looked up from germline, CDR1 is SQVTM and CDR2 is ANQGSEA. CDR3 amino acids: CSAGTSGRAKVF. CDR3 sequence (DNA): TGCAGCGCCGGGACTAGCGGGAGGGCCAAAGTCTTC.

This clone is a singleton in its sample. The chain carries TRBV2 and TRBJ2-7; 10 nucleotides match TRBD2. CDR3 length: 16 amino acids. Germline V gene sequence: CDR1 SNHLY, CDR2 FYNNEI. The J segment lost 6 bases and the V segment lost 7 bases, leaving 15 bases of the junction unmatched. The CDR3 bases are TGTGCCAGCATCCTTCAGGGACTAGCGCCGAGGGGCGAGCAGTACTTC. Its translation is CASILQGLAPRGEQYF. The whole variable domain, remainder taken from reference TRBV2 and TRBJ2-7, is EPEVTQTPSHQVTQMGQEVILRCVPISNHLYFYWYRQILGQKVEFLVSFYNNEISEKSEIFDDQFSVERPDGSNFTLKIRSTKLEDSAMYFCASILQGLAPRGEQYFGPGTRLTVT.

V is TRBV7-9 and J is TRBJ2-1, with 8 bases matching TRBD1. The CDR3 extends over 14 amino acids. Germline V gene data show CDR1 as SEHNR and CDR2 as FQNEAQ (reference sequence). V shed 1 base and J 9 bases; nucleotides not matched to a gene: 5. CDR3 sequence: CASSLGSDRGEQFF. DNA for the CDR3: TGTGCCAGCAGCTTAGGTTCCGACAGGGGTGAGCAGTTCTTC.

Worth noting for this clone: The identical CDR3 is also encoded by other nucleotide sequences in the sample. The chain employs TRBV5-1 and TRBJ1-3, with 7 bases fitting TRBD1. This CDR3 region has 14 residues. With V trimmed by 0 bases and J by 4 bases, 1 base remained unmatched. CDR1 and CDR2 from the germline V gene are SGHRS and YFSETQ. The CDR3 DNA reads TGCGCCAGCAGCTTGGCGGGACAGGGAAACACCATATATTTT. It translates to CASSLAGQGNTIYF. Full variable domain (rest looked up from reference TRBV5-1 and TRBJ1-3): KAGVTQTPRYLIKTRGQQVTLSCSPISGHRSVSWYQQTPGQGLQFLFEYFSETQRNKGNFPGRFSGRQFSNSRSEMNVSTLELGDSALYLCASSLAGQGNTIYFGEGSWLTVV.

Worth noting for this clone: The sample has other DNA sequences that encode this CDR3 too. This chain's CDR3 is CASSPLRETQYF. The CDR3 bases are TGTGCCAGCAGTCCGCTGAGAGAGACCCAGTACTTC. The rearrangement joins TRBV28 to TRBJ2-5; no definite D call. The CDR3 sequence is 12 residues long. Germline V gene lookup returns CDR1 MDHEN and CDR2 SYDVKM. Deletions cut 5 bases from V and 4 bases from J, with 8 bases between.

The J gene is TRBJ2-1, the V gene TRBV5-1; D might be TRBD2 (6 bases). Looked up from germline, CDR1 is SGHRS and CDR2 is YFSETQ. This CDR3 contains 17 residues. V gave up 4 bases and J gave up 4 bases, with 21 bases separating them. In nucleotides, the CDR3 is TGCGCCAGCAGCCGAATCACCGGGGGTACATCTTACAATGAGCAGTTCTTC. Translated: CASSRITGGTSYNEQFF. The entire variable domain, with the rest obtained from reference TRBV5-1 and TRBJ2-1, is as follows: KAGVTQTPRYLIKTRGQQVTLSCSPISGHRSVSWYQQTPGQGLQFLFEYFSETQRNKGNFPGRFSGRQFSNSRSEMNVSTLELGDSALYLCASSRITGGTSYNEQFFGPGTRLTVL.

J is TRBJ1-4 and V is TRBV10-3; 8 bases match TRBD1. J gave up 5 bases and V 6 bases, and 5 bases lay outside the gene matches. From germline, CDR1 is ENHRY and CDR2 SYGVKD. The CDR3 is 14 residues long. The CDR3 reads CAISGQGGNEKLFF. CDR3 nucleotides: TGTGCCATCAGCGGACAGGGCGGGAATGAAAAACTGTTTTTT.

J is TRBJ2-3 and V is TRBV5-6; TRBD1 aligns across 10 bases. Trimming removed 4 bases from V and 3 bases from J; junction bases left unmatched: 2. There are 14 residues in the CDR3. CDR1 is SGHDT and CDR2 is YYEEEE in the germline V gene. CDR3 sequence (DNA): TGTGCCAGCAGCGGGGACAGGGGAACAGATACGCAGTATTTT. This sequence encodes CASSGDRGTDTQYF. The full variable domain, in which reference TRBV5-6 and TRBJ2-3 provide the parts outside the CDR3, is DAGVTQSPTHLIKTRGQQVTLRCSPKSGHDTVSWYQQALGQGPQFIFQYYEEEERQRGNFPDRFSGHQFPNYSSELNVNALLLGDSALYLCASSGDRGTDTQYFGPGTRLTVL.

As to this clone: At one boundary the junction diverges from the germline segment, which might be a read error. The gene calls are TRBV6-1 and TRBJ2-3; possible D gene TRBD2, 7 bases. The CDR3 loop spans 13 amino acids. Looked up from germline, CDR1 is MNHNS and CDR2 is SASEGT. Here the CDR3 reads CASSEEPGGRGHF. In nucleotides, the CDR3 is TGTGCCAGCAGTGAAGAGCCCGGGGGGCGCGGGCATTTT.

The CDR3 DNA reads TGTGCCAGCACTACAGCGTACGGGATGGGCGACGAGCAGTACTTC. Translated, it gives CASTTAYGMGDEQYF. The V and J genes are TRBV6-6 and TRBJ2-7, with D maybe TRBD2 (5 bases). Germline V gives CDR1 MNHNY, CDR2 SVGAGI (reference sequence). CDR3 length: 15 amino acids. The germline V and J ends were trimmed by 7 bases and 5 bases, with 21 bases remaining between them.

The chain is built from TRBV30 and TRBJ2-5; possible D gene TRBD1, 6 bases. The DNA end lines up better with TRBJ2-7; the J call may be wrong. The CDR3 has 12 amino acids. The germline CDR1 and CDR2 sequences are GTSNPN and SVGIG (reference sequence). The CDR3 protein is CAWQTGPYEQYF. The CDR3 DNA reads TGTGCCTGGCAGACAGGCCCCTACGAGCAGTACTTC.

CDR3 coding DNA: TGTGCCATCAAACCCAGGGTAGGTGGGGACGAGCAGTACTTC. It yields the protein CAIKPRVGGDEQYF. This rearrangement joins TRBV10-3 to TRBJ2-7, with D possibly being TRBD1 (5 bases). V was shortened by 7 bases and J by 5 bases, with 18 bases between the two germline ends. The CDR3 length is 14 residues. Germline V lookup: CDR1 ENHRY, CDR2 SYGVKD.

This rearrangement joins TRBV29-1 to TRBJ1-2; 7 bases agree with TRBD1. Trimming cost V 5 bases and J 8 bases; bases outside gene matches: 8. The CDR3 runs 12 residues. The germline gives CDR1 SQVTM, CDR2 ANQGSEA. Written as DNA, the CDR3 is TGCAGCGTTTGGGACAGAGGGGAGGGCTACACCTTC. Encoded protein: CSVWDRGEGYTF.

This rearrangement joins TRBV6-1 to TRBJ2-1; 13 bases align to TRBD2. Germline assignment: CDR1 MNHNS and CDR2 SASEGT. CDR3 length equals 14 residues. Trimming at V came to 6 bases and at J to 6 bases, leaving 2 bases not matched to a gene. This CDR3 is CASRWTSGSNEQFF. CDR3 nucleotide sequence: TGTGCCAGCAGGTGGACTAGCGGGAGCAATGAGCAGTTCTTC.

The chain carries TRBV6-5 and TRBJ2-2; 7 bases are a match to TRBD2. J lost 6 bases, V lost 2 bases, and 9 bases had no gene match. The CDR3 contains 16 residues. Germline-derived CDR1 and CDR2 are MNHEY and SVGAGI. The CDR3 bases are TGTGCCAGCAGTTACGCGGGGCGGGAGACGTCCGGGGAGCTGTTTTTT. This encodes CASSYAGRETSGELFF.

This sequence joins TRBV5-1 and TRBJ1-1; TRBD1 matches 7 bases. The CDR3 has 15 residues. Germline assignment: CDR1 SGHRS and CDR2 YFSETQ. Losses at the gene ends were 2 bases for V and 3 bases for J; bases not matched to a gene: 7. CDR3 DNA: TGCGCCAGCAGCTTAAGGGGGCAGGGGGACACTGAAGCTTTCTTT. Encoded protein: CASSLRGQGDTEAFF.

The chain uses TRBV30 and TRBJ1-6; the D is unclear. Germline V gives CDR1 GTSNPN, CDR2 SVGIG (reference sequence). With 5 bases removed from V and 3 bases from J, the gap between germline ends came to 8 bases. The CDR3 covers 13 residues. The CDR3 sequence: CAWGPNYNSPLHF. CDR3 DNA sequence: TGTGCCTGGGGACCGAACTATAATTCACCCCTCCACTTT.

The chain has TRBV5-6 and TRBJ1-1, with 8 nucleotides matching TRBD1. Germline V gene data show CDR1 as SGHDT and CDR2 as YYEEEE. This CDR3 contains 14 residues. J lost 1 base, V lost 3 bases, and 2 bases had no gene match. CDR3: CASSSGQGNTEAFF. The CDR3 nucleotides are TGTGCCAGCAGCTCTGGACAGGGGAACACTGAAGCTTTCTTT.

This clone was found once. The CDR3 sequence: CASSLRDALSAELFF. The DNA for the CDR3 is TGTGCCAGCAGCTTACGGGACGCCCTCTCGGCGGAGCTGTTTTTT. V is TRBV7-9 and J is TRBJ2-2; D possibly uses TRBD1 or TRBD2 (5 bases each). The CDR3 runs to 15 residues. From germline, CDR1 is SEHNR and CDR2 FQNEAQ (reference sequence). Deletions cut 2 bases from V and 10 bases from J, with 17 bases between.

This clone was counted a few times. This chain uses TRBV19 with TRBJ2-7, with TRBD1 identical over 8 bases. The V gene's germline CDR1 is LNHDA and CDR2 SQIVND (reference sequence). The junction had 5 bases not matched to a gene; V was cut back by 7 bases and J by 3 bases. The CDR3 spans 13 residues. This CDR3 is CASTAGGLYEQYF. The CDR3 bases are TGTGCCAGTACGGCAGGGGGCCTCTACGAGCAGTACTTC.

A word on this clone: A read error may account for a junction end that differs from germline. This sample includes further DNA sequences coding for the same CDR3. J is TRBJ1-6 and V is TRBV28; 8 bases line up with TRBD1. The germline CDR1 and CDR2 sequences are MDHEN and SYDVKM. This CDR3 has 15 amino acids. The CDR3 loop is CASSYGQGSYSPLHF. CDR3 nucleotide sequence: TGTGCTAGCAGTTATGGACAGGGAAGCTATTCACCCCTCCACTTT.

On this clone itself: This sample includes further DNA sequences coding for the same CDR3. The chain joins TRBV19 to TRBJ1-1; D not certain. Trimming stripped 4 bases from V and 1 base from J, with 7 bases between. The germline V gene has CDR1 LNHDA and CDR2 SQIVND (reference sequence). This CDR3 comprises 13 residues. For the CDR3, the DNA is TGTGCCAGTAGTAGGACGGGGAACACTGAAGCTTTCTTT. Its protein product is CASSRTGNTEAFF.

A remark on this clone: At one end, the junction sequence differs from germline, possibly due to a read error. The chain links TRBV6-5 to TRBJ1-1; the D is unclear. The CDR3 consists of 11 residues. Looked up from germline, CDR1 is MNHEY and CDR2 is SVGAGI. The CDR3 is CAISEWSEAFF. CDR3 DNA sequence: TGTGCCATCAGTGAGTGGTCTGAAGCTTTCTTT.

The chain links TRBV2 to TRBJ2-5; 7 nucleotides line up with TRBD2. Trimming cost V 8 bases and J 5 bases; bases outside gene matches: 8. There are 13 residues in the CDR3. From germline, CDR1 is SNHLY and CDR2 FYNNEI. CDR3 protein: CASHVTSAETQYF. CDR3 in DNA: TGTGCCAGCCACGTTACTAGCGCGGAGACCCAGTACTTC. The variable domain in full, with the rest retrieved from reference TRBV2 and TRBJ2-5, is EPEVTQTPSHQVTQMGQEVILRCVPISNHLYFYWYRQILGQKVEFLVSFYNNEISEKSEIFDDQFSVERPDGSNFTLKIRSTKLEDSAMYFCASHVTSAETQYFGPGTRLLVL.